The source of this T cell receptor beta chain is a study of shared clonotypes between healthy human individuals. Study at large: Donors had three CD4 naive, three CD4 memory, two CD8 naive and one CD8 memory plate apiece.

Notes on the study in general: Clonotype sharing among donors likely depends on sequencing depth. What naive subsets generally showed was a larger estimated richness than memory subsets showed.

CDR1 is MGHRA and CDR2 is YSYEKL in the germline V gene. With V trimmed by 3 bases and J by 0 bases, 4 bases remained unmatched. CDR3 length: 16 residues. As to this clone: Antigen specificity is unknown.

Only in-frame clones appear in the TCRdb table, and some are missing; sequencing was by immunoSEQ multiplex PCR. The sample holds about 2.5 million clones, less than 95% seen once. J is TRBJ1-1 and V is TRBV4-1, with 10 bases that match TRBD1. The receptor was isolated from a man younger than 30 in good health. Some clones in this sample may be carry-over from other donors' samples. Sequenced input: naive CD4+ T cells from PBMCs. The subset here: CD45RA+ positively selected. The CDR3 loop is CASSHRDRGLNTEAFF. CDR3 coding DNA: TGCGCCAGCAGCCACCGGGACAGGGGTTTGAACACTGAAGCTTTCTTT.